This T cell receptor (beta chain) originates from a study of sequential checkpoint blockade in melanoma. This CDR3 region has 16 residues. Germline assignment: CDR1 WNHNN and CDR2 SYGVQD (reference sequence). Sequencing was performed with immunoSEQ multiplex PCR; in TCRdb, only in-frame clones are kept and a portion is missing. This table has some 15,000 clones, roughly 72% appearing once. Treatment given: randomized to nivolumab then ipilimumab (arm A) or the reverse (arm B). The TCR was taken from a human donor with melanoma. The rearrangement uses TRBV10-1 and TRBJ2-5, with 7 nucleotides matching TRBD1. The DNA end is a closer match to TRBJ2-7, so the J assignment may be wrong. This specimen was CD8+ T cells sorted from blood (inferred from file names), taken from a patient given nivolumab and ipilimumab in sequence. CDR3 sequence (DNA): TGCGCCAGCAGCGACAATCCCGGGACAGTTTGGTACGAGCAGTACTTC. This translates into CASSDNPGTVWYEQYF.